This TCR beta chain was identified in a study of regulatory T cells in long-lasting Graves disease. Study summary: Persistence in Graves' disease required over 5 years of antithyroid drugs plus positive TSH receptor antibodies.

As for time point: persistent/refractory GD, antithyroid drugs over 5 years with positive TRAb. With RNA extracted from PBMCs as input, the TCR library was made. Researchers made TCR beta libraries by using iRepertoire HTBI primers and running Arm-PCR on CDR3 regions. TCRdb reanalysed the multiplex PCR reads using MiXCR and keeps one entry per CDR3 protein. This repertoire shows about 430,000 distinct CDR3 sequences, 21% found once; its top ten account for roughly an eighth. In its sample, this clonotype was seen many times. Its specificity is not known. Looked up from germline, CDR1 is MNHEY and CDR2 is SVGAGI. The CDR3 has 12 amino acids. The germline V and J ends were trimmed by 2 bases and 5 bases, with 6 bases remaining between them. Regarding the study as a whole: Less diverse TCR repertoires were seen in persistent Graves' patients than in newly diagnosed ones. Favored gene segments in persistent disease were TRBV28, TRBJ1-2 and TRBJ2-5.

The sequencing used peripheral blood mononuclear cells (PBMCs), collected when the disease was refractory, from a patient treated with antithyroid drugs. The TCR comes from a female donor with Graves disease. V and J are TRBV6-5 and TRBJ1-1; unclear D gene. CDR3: CASSYRRTEAFF. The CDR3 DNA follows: TGTGCCAGCAGTTACAGGCGGACTGAAGCTTTCTTT.